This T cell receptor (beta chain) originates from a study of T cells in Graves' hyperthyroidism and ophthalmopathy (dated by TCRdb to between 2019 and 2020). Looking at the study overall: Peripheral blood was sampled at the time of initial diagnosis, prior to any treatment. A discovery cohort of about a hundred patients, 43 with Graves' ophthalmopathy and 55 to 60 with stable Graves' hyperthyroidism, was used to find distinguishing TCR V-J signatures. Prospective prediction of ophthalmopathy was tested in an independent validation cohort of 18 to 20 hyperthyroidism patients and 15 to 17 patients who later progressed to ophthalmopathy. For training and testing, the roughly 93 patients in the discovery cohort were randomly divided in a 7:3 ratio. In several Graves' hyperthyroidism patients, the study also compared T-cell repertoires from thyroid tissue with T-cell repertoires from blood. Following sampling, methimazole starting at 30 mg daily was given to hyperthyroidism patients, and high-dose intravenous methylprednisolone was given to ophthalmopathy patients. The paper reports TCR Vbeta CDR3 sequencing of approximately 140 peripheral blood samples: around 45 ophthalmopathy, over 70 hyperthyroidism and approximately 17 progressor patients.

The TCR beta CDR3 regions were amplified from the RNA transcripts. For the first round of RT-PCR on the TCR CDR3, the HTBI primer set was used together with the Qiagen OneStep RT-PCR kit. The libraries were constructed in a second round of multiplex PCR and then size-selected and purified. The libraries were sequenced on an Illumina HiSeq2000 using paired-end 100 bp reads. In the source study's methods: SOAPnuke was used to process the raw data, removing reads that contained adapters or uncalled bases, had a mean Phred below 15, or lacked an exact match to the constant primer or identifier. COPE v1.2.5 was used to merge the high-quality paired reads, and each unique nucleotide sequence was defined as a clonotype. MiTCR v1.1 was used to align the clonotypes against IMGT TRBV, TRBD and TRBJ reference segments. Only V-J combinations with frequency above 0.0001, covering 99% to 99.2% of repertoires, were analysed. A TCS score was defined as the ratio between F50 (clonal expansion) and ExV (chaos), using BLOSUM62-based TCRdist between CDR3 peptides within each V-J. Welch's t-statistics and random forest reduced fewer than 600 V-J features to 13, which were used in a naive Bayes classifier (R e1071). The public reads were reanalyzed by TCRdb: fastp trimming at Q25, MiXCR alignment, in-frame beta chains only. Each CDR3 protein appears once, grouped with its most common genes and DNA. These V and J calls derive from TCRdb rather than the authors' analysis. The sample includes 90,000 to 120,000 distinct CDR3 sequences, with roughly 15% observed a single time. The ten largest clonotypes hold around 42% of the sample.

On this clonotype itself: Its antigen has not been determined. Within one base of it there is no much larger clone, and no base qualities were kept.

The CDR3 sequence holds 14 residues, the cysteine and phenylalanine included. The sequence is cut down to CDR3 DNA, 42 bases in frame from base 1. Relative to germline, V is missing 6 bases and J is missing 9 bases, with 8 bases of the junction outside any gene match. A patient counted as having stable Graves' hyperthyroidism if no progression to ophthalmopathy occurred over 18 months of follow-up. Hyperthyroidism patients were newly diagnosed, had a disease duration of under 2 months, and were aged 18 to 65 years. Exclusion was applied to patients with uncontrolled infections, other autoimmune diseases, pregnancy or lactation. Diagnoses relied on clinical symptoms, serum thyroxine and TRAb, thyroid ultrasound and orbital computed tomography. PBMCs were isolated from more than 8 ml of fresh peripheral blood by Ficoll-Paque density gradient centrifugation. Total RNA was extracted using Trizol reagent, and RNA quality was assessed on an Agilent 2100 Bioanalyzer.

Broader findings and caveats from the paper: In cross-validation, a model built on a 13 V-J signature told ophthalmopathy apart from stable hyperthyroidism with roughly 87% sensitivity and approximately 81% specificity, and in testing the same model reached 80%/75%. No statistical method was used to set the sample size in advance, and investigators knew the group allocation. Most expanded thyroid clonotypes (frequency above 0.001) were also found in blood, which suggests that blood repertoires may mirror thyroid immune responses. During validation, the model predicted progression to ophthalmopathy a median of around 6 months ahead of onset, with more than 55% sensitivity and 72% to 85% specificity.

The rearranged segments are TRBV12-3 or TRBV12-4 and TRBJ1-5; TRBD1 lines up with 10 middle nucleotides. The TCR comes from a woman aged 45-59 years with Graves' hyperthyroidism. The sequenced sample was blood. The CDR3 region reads CASSSGQGVLPQHF. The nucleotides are TGTGCCAGCAGCTCTGGACAGGGGGTTCTGCCCCAGCATTTT.